The present entry profiles one TCR beta chain with its context. Its antigen is not yet known. Nothing much larger sits one base from this clone, and base qualities are not available. The sample comes from a study of PD-1 blockade in classical Hodgkin lymphoma (dated by TCRdb to 2018 to 2020). With respect to the entire study: Nivolumab dosing was 3 mg/kg intravenously every 2 weeks, continuing until either disease progression or unacceptable toxicity. To define a peripheral blood immune signature of response to PD-1 blockade in classical Hodgkin lymphoma, the study combined TCR beta sequencing with CyTOF. Here is what the overall study found, with its caveats: Baseline diversity similar to that of newly diagnosed patients was observed in trial patients achieving complete response, whereas significantly lower diversity was observed in partial responders and progressors. Baseline TCR diversity was reported to be lower in newly diagnosed patients than in healthy donors and to be lower still in relapsed/refractory patients. Lower diversity was observed in patients in whom nivolumab was started less than 1 year after ASCT, and these patients were excluded from later analyses so that confounding by immune reconstitution would be avoided. CD4+ but not CD8+ TCR diversity rose significantly by C4D1 (p=0.0027 vs p=0.16), most apparent in complete responders (p=0.02). The study covered only a single clinical trial cohort, and the causes of the repertoire differences, possibly disease activity or prior therapy, were still not defined.

Genomic DNA was isolated using the Qiagen DNeasy kit from unsorted PBMCs as well as from negatively selected CD4+ and CD8+ fractions. TCR beta CDR3 regions were amplified by immunoSEQ multiplex PCR using primers annealing to V and J segments. A synthetic immune receptor repertoire was used to minimize amplification bias, and any remaining bias was removed computationally after sequencing. The source study handled its data this way. Custom Python scripts were used to quantify repertoire diversity as the Shannon entropy index. Unsorted, CD4+ and CD8+ repertoires were analyzed separately, except for combined analyses in which CD4+ and CD8+ sequences were merged in silico. Clonal expansion was defined as a frequency increase of at least 2-fold after treatment compared with C1D1, and clones undetected at baseline were assigned a pseudocount of 0.5. Clones with 0 or 1 copy at C1D1 were classified as singleton clones, and clones with 2 or more copies were classified as non-singleton clones. Clones expanded in unsorted samples were assigned a CD4+, CD8+ or unknown annotation through matching of protein sequences in sorted samples from the same patient. Wilcoxon tests on paired samples were used to test diversity changes from C1D1 to C4D1. TCRdb carries this immuneACCESS record with in-frame sequences only. Its versions omit some clonotypes, under half of them owing to an unresolved V gene in the studies checked, with the rest unexplained. That table is the source of V, J and clone size, and D and trimming were worked out from the DNA. The sample table holds under 8,500 clones, of which around four fifths were seen once. The ten largest clones represent about 4.1% of the sample.

From a lookup of the germline V gene, CDR1 and CDR2 are KGHSH and LQKENI. The CDR3, from cysteine to valine, totals 15 residues. Only the CDR3 region is kept as DNA, spanning 45 bases read in frame from base 1. V loses 3 bases at its end and J loses 0 bases; junction bases beyond the gene matches: 4. The time point label, read with the paper, signifies: cycle 1 day 1 (C1D1), immediately before nivolumab initiation. All trial patients had relapsed after autologous stem cell transplantation, with cohorts A, B and C differing in prior brentuximab vedotin exposure. A Miltenyi CD4+ T cell isolation kit was used for magnetic negative selection to purify CD4+ T cells from thawed PBMCs. The trial cohort included around 60 patients with relapsed/refractory classical Hodgkin lymphoma, and each patient had a best overall response of complete response, partial response or progressive disease. Single-agent nivolumab was administered to trial patients in the multi-cohort phase II CheckMate 205 trial. Best overall response was determined by an independent review committee according to the 2007 International Working Group response criteria. Trial PBMCs were collected just before the start of nivolumab (C1D1) and during therapy at cycle 2 day 1 and cycle 4 day 1. Peripheral blood was collected in 8 mL Vacutainer Cell Preparation Tubes, from which PBMCs were isolated by centrifugation and then cryopreserved. Purified CD4+ and CD8+ fractions were prepared only for cases in which an additional PBMC sample was available. Magnetically labelled cells were removed on LS columns in a quadroMACS separator, and the flow-through was retained as the purified fraction.

The TCR comes from a human donor with classical Hodgkin lymphoma. The chain is made from TRBV18 and TRBJ2-7; 8 of the junction bases match TRBD1. The sample was CD4+ T cells from blood, taken at baseline. The sequenced DNA is TGTGCCAGCTCACCGAGGACAGGGAGCTCCTACGAGCAGTACGTC. Translated, it gives CASSPRTGSSYEQYV.